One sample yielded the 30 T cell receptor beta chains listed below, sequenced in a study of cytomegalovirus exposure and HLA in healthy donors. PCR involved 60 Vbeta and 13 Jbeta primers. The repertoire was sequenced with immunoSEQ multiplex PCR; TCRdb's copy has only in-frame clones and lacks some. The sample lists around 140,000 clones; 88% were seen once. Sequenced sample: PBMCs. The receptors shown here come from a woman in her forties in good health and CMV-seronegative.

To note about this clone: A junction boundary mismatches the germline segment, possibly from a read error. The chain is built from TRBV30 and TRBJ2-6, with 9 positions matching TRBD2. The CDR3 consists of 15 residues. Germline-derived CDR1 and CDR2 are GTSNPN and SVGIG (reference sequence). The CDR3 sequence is CALSSGRVGANVLTF. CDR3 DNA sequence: TGTGCCTTGAGTAGCGGGAGAGTTGGGGCCAACGTCCTGACTTTC.

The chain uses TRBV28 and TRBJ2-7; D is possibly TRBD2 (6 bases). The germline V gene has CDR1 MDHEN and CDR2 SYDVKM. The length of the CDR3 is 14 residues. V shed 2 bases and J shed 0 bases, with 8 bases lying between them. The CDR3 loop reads CASSLTGDSYEQYF. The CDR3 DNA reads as TGTGCCAGCAGTTTAACGGGAGACTCCTACGAGCAGTACTTC.

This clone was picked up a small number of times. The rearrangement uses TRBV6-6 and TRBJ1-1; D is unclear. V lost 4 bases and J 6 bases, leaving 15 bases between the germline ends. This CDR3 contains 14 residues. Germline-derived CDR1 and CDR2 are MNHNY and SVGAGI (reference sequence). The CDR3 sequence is CASSLPGSGSEAFF. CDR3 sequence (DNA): TGTGCCAGCAGTTTGCCCGGGTCGGGTTCTGAAGCTTTCTTT.

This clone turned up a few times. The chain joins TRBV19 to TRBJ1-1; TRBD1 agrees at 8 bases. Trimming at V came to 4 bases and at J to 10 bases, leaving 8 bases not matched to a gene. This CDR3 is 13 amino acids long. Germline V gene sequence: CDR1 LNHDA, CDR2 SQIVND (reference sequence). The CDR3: CASSTQTGARAFF. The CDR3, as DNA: TGTGCCAGTAGTACACAGACAGGGGCCCGAGCTTTCTTT.

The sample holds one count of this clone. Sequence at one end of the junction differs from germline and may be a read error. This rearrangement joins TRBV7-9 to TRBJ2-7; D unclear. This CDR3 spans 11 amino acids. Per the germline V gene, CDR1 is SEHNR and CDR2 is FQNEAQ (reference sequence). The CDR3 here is CSSSLAYEQYF. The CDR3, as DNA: TGTTCCAGCAGCTTGGCTTACGAGCAGTACTTC.

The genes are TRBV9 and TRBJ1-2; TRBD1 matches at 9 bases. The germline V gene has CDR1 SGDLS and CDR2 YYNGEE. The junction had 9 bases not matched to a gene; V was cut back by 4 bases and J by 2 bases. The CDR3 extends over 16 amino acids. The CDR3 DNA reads TGTGCCAGCAGCCCAAAGGGACAGGGACCCAACTATGGCTACACCTTC. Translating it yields CASSPKGQGPNYGYTF.

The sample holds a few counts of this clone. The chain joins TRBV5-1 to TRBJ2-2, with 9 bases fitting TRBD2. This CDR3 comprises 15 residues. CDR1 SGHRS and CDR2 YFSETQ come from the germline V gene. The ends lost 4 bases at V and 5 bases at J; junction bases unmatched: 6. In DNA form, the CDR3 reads TGCGCCAGCAGCATTAGCGGGAGTGGGACCGGGGAGCTGTTTTTT. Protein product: CASSISGSGTGELFF.

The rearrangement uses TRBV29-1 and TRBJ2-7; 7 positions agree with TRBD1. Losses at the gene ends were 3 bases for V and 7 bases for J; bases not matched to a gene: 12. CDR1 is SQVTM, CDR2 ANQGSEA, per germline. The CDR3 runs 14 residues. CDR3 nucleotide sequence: TGCAGCGTTGATAGGGACAGCGTACCGGGAGAGCAGTACTTC. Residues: CSVDRDSVPGEQYF.

The DNA of the CDR3 is TGTGCCAGTAGTGCCCGGTGGGCGGGAGGCTACGAGCAGTACTTC. This encodes CASSARWAGGYEQYF. The J gene is TRBJ2-7, the V gene TRBV19; 8 bases are shared with TRBD2. The trim removed 5 bases at V and 3 bases at J, leaving 9 bases unmatched. The CDR3 consists of 15 residues. Looked up from germline, CDR1 is LNHDA and CDR2 is SQIVND (reference sequence).

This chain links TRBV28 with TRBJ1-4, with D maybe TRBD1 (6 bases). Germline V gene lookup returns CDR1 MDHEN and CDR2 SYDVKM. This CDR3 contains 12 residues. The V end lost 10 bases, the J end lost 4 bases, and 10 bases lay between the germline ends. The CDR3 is CATTGVNEKLFF. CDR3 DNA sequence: TGTGCCACGACAGGAGTTAATGAAAAACTGTTTTTT.

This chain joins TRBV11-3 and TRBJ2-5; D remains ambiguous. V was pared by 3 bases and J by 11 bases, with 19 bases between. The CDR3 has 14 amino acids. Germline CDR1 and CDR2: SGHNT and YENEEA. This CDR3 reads CASSLSPSFGEQYF. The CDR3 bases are TGTGCCAGCAGCTTGAGTCCTAGTTTCGGAGAGCAGTACTTC.

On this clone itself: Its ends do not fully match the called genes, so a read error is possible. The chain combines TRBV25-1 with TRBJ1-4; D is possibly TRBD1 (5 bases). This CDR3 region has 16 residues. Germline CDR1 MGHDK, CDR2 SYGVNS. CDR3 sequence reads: CANSEGRVATNEKLFF. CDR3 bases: TGTGCCAACAGTGAGGGCAGGGTCGCAACTAATGAAAAACTGTTTTTT.

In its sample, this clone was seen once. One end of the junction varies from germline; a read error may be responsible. The CDR3 nucleotides are TGTTCCAGCAGCCCCCCGGGAGCAGGCGAGCAGTACTTC. Amino acids: CSSSPPGAGEQYF. The chain uses TRBV7-9 and TRBJ2-7; tentative D call: TRBD2 (6 bases). This CDR3 has 13 amino acids. Germline V gene data show CDR1 as SEHNR and CDR2 as FQNEAQ (reference sequence).

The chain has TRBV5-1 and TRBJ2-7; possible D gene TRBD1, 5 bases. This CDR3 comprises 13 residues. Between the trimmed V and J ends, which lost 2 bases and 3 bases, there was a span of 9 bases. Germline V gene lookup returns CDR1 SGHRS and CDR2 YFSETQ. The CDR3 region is CASSLDRGYEQYF. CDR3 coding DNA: TGCGCCAGCAGCTTAGACAGAGGCTACGAGCAGTACTTC.

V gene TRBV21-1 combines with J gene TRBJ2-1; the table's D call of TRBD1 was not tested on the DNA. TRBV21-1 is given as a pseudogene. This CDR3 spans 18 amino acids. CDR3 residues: CASSSPGQGTHSYNEQFF. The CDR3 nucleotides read TGTGCCAGCAGCAGTCCAGGACAGGGAACCCACTCCTACAATGAGCAGTTCTTC.

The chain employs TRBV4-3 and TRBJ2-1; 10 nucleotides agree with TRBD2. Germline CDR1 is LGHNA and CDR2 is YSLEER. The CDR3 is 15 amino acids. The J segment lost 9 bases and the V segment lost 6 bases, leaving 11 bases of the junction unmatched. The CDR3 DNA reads TGCGCCAGCAGTATAGCGGGAGGATTCTCGGGTGAGCAGTTCTTC. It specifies CASSIAGGFSGEQFF.

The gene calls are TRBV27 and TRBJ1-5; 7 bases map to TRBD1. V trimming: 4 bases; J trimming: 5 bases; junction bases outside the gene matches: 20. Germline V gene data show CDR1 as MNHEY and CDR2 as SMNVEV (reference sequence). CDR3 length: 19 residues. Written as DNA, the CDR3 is TGTGCCAGCAGTTCCCCCTCGAGTAATCTTCAGGGGGTCGATCAGCCCCAGCATTTT. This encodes CASSSPSSNLQGVDQPQHF.

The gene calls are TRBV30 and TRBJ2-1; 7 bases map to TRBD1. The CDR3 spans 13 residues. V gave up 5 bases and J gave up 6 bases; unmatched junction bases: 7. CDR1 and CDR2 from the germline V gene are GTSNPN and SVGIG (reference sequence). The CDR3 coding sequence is TGTGCCTGGGTTGGGGACAGATCCAATGAGCAGTTCTTC. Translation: CAWVGDRSNEQFF. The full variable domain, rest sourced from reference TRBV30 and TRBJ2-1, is SQTIHQWPATLVQPVGSPLSLECTVEGTSNPNLYWYRQAAGRGLQLLFYSVGIGQISSEVPQNLSASRPQDRQFILSSKKLLLSDSGFYLCAWVGDRSNEQFFGPGTRLTVL.

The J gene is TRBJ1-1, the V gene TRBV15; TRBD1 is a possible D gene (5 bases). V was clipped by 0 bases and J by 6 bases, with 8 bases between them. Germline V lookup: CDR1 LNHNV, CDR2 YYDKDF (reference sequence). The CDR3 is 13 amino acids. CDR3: CATSRDLQAEAFF. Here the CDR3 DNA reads TGTGCCACCAGCAGAGATCTACAGGCTGAAGCTTTCTTT.

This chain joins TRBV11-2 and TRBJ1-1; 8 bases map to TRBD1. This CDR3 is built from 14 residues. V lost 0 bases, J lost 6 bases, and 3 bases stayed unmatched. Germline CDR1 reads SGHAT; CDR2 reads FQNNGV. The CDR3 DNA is TGTGCCAGCAGCTTAGACAGGGGGCTCGCTGAAGCTTTCTTT. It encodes CASSLDRGLAEAFF.

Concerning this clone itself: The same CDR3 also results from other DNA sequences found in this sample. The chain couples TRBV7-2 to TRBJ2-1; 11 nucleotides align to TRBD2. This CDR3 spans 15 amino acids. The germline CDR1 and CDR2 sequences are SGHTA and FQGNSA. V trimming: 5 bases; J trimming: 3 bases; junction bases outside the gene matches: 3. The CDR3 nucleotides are TGTGCCAGCAGCCCAACTAGCGGGAGCTACAATGAGCAGTTCTTC. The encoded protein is CASSPTSGSYNEQFF.

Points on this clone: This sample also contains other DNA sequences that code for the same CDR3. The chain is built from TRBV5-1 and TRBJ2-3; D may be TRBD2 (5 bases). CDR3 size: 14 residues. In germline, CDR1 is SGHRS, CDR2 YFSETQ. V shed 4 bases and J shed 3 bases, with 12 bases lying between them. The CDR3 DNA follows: TGCGCCAGCAGCCTACTCCGGGGAACAGATACGCAGTATTTT. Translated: CASSLLRGTDTQYF.

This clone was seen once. The CDR3 DNA is TGTGCCAGCAGAAGGGGACAGGGTCACACCGGGGAGCTGTTTTTT. This codes for CASRRGQGHTGELFF. The genes are TRBV2 and TRBJ2-2, with 9 bases lining up with TRBD1. CDR3 length: 15 amino acids. V gave up 6 bases and J gave up 3 bases; unmatched junction bases: 5. CDR1 is SNHLY and CDR2 is FYNNEI in the germline V gene.

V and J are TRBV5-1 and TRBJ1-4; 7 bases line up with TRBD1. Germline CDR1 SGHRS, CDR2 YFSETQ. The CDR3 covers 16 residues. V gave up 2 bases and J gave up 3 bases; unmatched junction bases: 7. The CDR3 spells CASSFEPTGANEKLFF. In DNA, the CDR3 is TGCGCCAGCAGCTTTGAGCCCACAGGGGCTAATGAAAAACTGTTTTTT.

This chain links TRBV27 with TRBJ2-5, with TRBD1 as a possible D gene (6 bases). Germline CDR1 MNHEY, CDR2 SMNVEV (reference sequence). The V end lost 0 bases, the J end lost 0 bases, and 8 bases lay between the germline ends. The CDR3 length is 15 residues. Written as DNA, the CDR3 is TGTGCCAGCAGTTTATCGGGGGCCAACCAAGAGACCCAGTACTTC. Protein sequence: CASSLSGANQETQYF.

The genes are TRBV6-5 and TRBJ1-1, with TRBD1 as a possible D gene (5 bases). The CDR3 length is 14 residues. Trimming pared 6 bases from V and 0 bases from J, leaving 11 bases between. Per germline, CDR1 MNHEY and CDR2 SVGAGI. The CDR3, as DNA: TGTGCCAGCAGCTTAGACAGAATGAACACTGAAGCTTTCTTT. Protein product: CASSLDRMNTEAFF.

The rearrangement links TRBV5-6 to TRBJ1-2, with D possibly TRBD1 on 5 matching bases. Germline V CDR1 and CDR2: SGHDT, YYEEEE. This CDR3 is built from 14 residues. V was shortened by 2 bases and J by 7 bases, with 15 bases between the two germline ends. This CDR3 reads CASSLVGARSGYTF. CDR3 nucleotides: TGTGCCAGCAGCTTAGTAGGGGCGAGAAGTGGCTACACCTTC.

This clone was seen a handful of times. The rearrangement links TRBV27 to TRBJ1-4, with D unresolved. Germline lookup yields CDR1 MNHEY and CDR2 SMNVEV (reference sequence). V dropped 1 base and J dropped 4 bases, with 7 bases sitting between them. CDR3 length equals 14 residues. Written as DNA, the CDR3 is TGTGCCAGCAGTTTATTTCTAGGTAATGAAAAACTGTTTTTT. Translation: CASSLFLGNEKLFF. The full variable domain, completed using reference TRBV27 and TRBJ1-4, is EAQVTQNPRYLITVTGKKLTVTCSQNMNHEYMSWYRQDPGLGLRQIYYSMNVEVTDKGDVPEGYKVSRKEKRNFPLILESPSPNQTSLYFCASSLFLGNEKLFFGSGTQLSVL.

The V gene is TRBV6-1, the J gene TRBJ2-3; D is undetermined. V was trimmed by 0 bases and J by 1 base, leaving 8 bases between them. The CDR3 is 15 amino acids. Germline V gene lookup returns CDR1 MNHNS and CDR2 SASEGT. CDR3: CASSEAEPRTDTQYF. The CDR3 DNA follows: TGTGCCAGCAGTGAAGCAGAGCCCCGCACAGATACGCAGTATTTT.

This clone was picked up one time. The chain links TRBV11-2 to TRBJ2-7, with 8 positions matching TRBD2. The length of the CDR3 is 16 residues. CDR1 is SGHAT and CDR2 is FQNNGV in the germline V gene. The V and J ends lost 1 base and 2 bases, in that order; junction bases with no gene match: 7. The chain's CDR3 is CASSLAGAGVPYEQYF. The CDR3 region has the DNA TGTGCCAGCAGCTTAGCAGGAGCGGGAGTCCCCTACGAGCAGTACTTC.